This TCR beta chain was identified during a study of CD8+ T cells in alopecia areata. V lost 0 bases and J lost 8, with 6 bases in between. This CDR3 spans 12 amino acids. Germline loops: CDR1 LGHNA, CDR2 YSLEER. As for treatment: oral pan-JAK inhibitor, 5-10 mg twice daily. cDNA serving as the sequencing template came from extracted, reverse transcribed RNA. Some clones are missing from TCRdb's copy, which holds only in-frame ones; the method was immunoSEQ multiplex PCR. The sample has about 210,000 clones; 50% to 60% are singletons. The rearrangement uses TRBV4-3 and TRBJ2-3, with D perhaps assigned TRBD1 or TRBD2 (5 bases each). The sequences come from CD4+ T cells sorted from blood, collected at week 4, from a patient treated with tofacitinib. The clonotype comes from a human donor with alopecia areata. This CDR3 reads CASSQDGGTQYF. The CDR3 DNA sequence: TGCGCCAGCAGCCAAGATGGGGGTACGCAGTATTTT.